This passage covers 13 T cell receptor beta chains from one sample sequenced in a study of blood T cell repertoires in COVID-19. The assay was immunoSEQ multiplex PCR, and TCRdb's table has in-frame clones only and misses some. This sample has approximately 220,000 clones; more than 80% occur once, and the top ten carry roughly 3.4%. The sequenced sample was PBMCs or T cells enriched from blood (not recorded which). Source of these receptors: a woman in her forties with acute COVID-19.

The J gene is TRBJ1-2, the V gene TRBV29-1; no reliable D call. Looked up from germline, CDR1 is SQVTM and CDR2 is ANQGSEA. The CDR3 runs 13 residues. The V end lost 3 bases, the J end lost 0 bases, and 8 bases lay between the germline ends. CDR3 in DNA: TGCAGCGTTGAGTCGTACACTAACTATGGCTACACCTTC. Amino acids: CSVESYTNYGYTF.

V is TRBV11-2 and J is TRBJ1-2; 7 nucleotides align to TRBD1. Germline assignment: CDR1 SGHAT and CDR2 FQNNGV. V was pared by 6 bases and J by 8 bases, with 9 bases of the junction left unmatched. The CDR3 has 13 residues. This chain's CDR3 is CASRIAGGVGYTF. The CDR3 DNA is TGTGCCAGCAGAATCGCAGGGGGAGTCGGCTACACCTTC.

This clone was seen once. The CDR3 spells CASSDDSGGRQPQHF. CDR3 in DNA: TGTGCCAGCAGTGACGACTCAGGGGGACGGCAGCCCCAGCATTTT. This chain uses TRBV2 with TRBJ1-5; TRBD1 matches at 7 bases. The CDR3 is made up of 15 amino acids. Germline V gene sequence: CDR1 SNHLY, CDR2 FYNNEI. Losses at the gene ends were 3 bases for V and 7 bases for J; bases not matched to a gene: 9.

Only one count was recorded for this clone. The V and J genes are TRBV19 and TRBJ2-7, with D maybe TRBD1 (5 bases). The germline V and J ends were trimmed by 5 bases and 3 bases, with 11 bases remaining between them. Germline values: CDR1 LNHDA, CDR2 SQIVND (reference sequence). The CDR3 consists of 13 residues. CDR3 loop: CASSETALYEQYF. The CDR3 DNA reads TGTGCCAGTAGTGAGACAGCCCTCTACGAGCAGTACTTC.

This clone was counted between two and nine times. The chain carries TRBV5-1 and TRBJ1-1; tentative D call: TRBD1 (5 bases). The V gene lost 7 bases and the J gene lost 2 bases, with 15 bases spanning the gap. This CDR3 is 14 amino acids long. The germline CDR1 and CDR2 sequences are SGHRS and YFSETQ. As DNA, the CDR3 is TGCGCCAGCCGTAGCAGGGCGATAAACACTGAAGCTTTCTTT. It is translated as CASRSRAINTEAFF.

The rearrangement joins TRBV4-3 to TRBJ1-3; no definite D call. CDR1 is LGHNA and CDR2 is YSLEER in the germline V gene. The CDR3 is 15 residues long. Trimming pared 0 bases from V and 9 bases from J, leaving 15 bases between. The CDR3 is CASSQDLLREATIYF. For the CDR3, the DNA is TGCGCCAGCAGCCAAGACTTGCTCCGGGAGGCCACCATATATTTT.

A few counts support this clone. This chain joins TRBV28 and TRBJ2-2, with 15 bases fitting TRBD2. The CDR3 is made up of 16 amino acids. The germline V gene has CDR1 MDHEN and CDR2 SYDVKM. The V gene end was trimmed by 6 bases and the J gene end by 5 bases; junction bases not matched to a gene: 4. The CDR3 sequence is CASSQGLAGGTGELFF. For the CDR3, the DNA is TGTGCCAGCAGCCAAGGACTAGCGGGGGGGACCGGGGAGCTGTTTTTT.

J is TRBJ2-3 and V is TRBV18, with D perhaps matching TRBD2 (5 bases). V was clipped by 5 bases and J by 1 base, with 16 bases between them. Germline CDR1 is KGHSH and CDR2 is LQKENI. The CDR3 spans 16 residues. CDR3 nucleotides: TGTGCCAGCTCAACCGAGACCGGGGTGGGCACAGATACGCAGTATTTT. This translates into CASSTETGVGTDTQYF.

The CDR3 region has the DNA TGTGCCAGCAGCTTAGTGGGTAGACAGGGCCCTCATTCACCCCTCCACTTT. It encodes CASSLVGRQGPHSPLHF. The chain recombines TRBV11-2 with TRBJ1-6; 7 bases line up with TRBD1. With V trimmed by 1 base and J by 8 bases, 11 bases remained unmatched. The CDR3 extends over 17 amino acids. The germline V gene encodes CDR1 SGHAT and CDR2 FQNNGV.

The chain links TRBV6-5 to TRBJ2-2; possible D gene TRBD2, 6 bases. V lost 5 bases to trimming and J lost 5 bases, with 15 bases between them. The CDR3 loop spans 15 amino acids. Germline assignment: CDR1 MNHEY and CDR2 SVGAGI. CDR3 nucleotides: TGTGCCAGCAGTCTGGGGTTAGCGGTGACCGGGGAGCTGTTTTTT. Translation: CASSLGLAVTGELFF.

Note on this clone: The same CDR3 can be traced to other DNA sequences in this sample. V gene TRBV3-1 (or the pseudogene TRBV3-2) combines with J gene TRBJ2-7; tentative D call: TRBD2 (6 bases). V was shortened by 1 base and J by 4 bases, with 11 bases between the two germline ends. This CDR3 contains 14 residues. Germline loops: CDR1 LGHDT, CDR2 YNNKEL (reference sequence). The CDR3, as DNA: TGTGCCAGCAGCCAAGGGCGGGGACCTTACGAGCAGTACTTC. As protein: CASSQGRGPYEQYF.

Written as DNA, the CDR3 is TGTGCCAGTAGTATTATTCTGGAGGGTGGCTCACCCCTCCACTTT. Encoded protein: CASSIILEGGSPLHF. This rearrangement joins TRBV19 to TRBJ1-6; the D is unclear. The CDR3 is 15 residues long. The germline CDR1 and CDR2 sequences are LNHDA and SQIVND (reference sequence). Trimming removed 3 bases at V and 10 bases at J, with 16 bases between.

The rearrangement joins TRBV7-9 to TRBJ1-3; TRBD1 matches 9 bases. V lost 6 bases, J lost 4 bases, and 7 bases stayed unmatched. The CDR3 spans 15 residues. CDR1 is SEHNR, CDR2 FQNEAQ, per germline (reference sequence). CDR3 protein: CASRKQGASGNTIYF. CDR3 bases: TGTGCCAGCAGAAAACAGGGGGCATCAGGAAACACCATATATTTT. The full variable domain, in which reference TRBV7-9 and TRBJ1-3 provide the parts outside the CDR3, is DTGVSQNPRHKITKRGQNVTFRCDPISEHNRLYWYRQTLGQGPEFLTYFQNEAQLEKSRLLSDRFSAERPKGSFSTLEIQRTEQGDSAMYLCASRKQGASGNTIYFGEGSWLTVV.